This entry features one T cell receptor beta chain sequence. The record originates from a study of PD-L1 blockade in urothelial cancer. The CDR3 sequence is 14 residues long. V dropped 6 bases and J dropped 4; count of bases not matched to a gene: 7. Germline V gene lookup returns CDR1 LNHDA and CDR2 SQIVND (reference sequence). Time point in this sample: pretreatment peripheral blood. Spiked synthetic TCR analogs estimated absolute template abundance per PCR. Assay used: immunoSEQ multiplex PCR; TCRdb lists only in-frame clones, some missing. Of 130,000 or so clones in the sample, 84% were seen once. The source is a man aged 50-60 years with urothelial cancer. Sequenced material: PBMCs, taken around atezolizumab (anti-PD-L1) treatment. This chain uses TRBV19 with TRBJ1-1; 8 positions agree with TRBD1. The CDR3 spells CASRKQGGGTEAFF. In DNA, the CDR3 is TGTGCCAGTAGGAAACAGGGGGGCGGCACTGAAGCTTTCTTT.